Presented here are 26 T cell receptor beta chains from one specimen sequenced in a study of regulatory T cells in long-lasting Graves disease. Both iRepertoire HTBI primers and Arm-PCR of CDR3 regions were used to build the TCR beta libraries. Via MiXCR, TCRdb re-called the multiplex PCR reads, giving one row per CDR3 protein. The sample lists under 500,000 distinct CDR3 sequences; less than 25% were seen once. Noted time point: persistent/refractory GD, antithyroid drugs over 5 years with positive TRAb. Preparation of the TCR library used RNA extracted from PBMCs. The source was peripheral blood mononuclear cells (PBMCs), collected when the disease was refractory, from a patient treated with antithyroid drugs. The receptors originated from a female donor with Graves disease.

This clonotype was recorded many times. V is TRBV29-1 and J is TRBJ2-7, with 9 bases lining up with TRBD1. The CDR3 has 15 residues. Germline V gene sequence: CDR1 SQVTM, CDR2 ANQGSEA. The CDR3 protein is CSGRQGVDGFYEQYF. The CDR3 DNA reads TGCAGTGGTAGACAGGGGGTAGACGGATTCTACGAGCAGTACTTC.

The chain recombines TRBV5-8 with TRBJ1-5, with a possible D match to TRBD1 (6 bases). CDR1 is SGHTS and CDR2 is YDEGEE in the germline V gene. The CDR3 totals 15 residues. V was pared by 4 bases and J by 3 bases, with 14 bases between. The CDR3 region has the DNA TGTGCCAGCAGCCGCGGACAGTTTGCCAATCAGCCCCAGCATTTT. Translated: CASSRGQFANQPQHF.

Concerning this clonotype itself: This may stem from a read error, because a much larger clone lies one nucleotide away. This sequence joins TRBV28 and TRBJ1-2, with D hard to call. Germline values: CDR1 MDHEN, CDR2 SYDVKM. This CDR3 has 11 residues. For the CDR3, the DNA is TGTGCCAGCAGTTTAATGGGAAGCTACGCCTTC. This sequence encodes CASSLMGSYAF.

The chain's CDR3 is CASAYRGLAGELFF. CDR3 coding DNA: TGTGCCAGCGCCTACAGGGGGCTCGCCGGGGAGCTGTTTTTT. The chain joins TRBV28 to TRBJ2-2; TRBD1 matches 9 bases. Germline loops: CDR1 MDHEN, CDR2 SYDVKM. Germline trimming cut 8 bases from V and 6 bases from J; bases unmatched to any gene: 7. This CDR3 is 14 amino acids long.

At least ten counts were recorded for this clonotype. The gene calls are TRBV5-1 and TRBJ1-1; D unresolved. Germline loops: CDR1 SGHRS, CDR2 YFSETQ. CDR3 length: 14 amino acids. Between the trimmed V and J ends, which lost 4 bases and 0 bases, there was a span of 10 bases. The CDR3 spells CASSREGVNTEAFF. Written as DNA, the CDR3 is TGCGCCAGCAGCCGGGAGGGAGTGAACACTGAAGCTTTCTTT.

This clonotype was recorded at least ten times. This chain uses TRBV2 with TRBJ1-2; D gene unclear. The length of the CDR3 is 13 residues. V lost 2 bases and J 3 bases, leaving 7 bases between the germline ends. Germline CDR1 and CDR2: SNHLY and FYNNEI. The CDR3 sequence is CASSESRDYGYTF. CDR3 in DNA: TGTGCCAGCAGTGAATCTCGGGACTATGGCTACACCTTC.

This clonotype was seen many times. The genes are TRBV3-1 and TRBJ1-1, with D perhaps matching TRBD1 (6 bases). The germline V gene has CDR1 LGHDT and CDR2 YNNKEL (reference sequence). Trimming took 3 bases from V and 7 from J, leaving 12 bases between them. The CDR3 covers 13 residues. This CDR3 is CASSQIPDSEAFF. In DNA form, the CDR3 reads TGTGCCAGCAGCCAGATCCCGGACAGTGAAGCTTTCTTT.

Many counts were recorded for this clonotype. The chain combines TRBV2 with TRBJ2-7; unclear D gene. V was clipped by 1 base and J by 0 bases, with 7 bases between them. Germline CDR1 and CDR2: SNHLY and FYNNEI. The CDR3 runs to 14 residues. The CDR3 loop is CASSEDGSSYEQYF. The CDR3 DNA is TGTGCCAGCAGTGAAGATGGCAGCTCCTACGAGCAGTACTTC.

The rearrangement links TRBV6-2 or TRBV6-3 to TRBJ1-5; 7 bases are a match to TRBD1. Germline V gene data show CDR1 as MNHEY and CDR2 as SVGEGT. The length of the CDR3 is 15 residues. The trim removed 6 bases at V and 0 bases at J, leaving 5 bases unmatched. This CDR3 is CASSRQGGSNQPQHF. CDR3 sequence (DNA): TGTGCCAGCAGCAGGCAGGGGGGTAGCAATCAGCCCCAGCATTTT.

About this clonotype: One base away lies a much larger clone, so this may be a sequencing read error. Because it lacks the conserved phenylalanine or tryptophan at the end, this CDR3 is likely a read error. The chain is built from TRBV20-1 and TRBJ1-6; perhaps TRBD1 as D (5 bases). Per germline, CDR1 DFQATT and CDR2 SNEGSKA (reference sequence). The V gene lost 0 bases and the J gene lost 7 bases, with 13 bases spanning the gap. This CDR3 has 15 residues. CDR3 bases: TGCAGTGCTAGAGATCCCGGGGACTGGAATTCACCCCTCCACTCT. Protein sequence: CSARDPGDWNSPLHS.

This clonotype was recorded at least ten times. The CDR3 nucleotides read TGTGCCAGCAGAATAGCAGGGAGGCTAGAGACCCAGTACTTC. Its translation is CASRIAGRLETQYF. The V call is TRBV12-3 or TRBV12-4, the J call TRBJ2-5; possible D gene TRBD2, 6 bases. This CDR3 is built from 14 residues. V shed 6 bases and J shed 4 bases, with 15 bases lying between them.

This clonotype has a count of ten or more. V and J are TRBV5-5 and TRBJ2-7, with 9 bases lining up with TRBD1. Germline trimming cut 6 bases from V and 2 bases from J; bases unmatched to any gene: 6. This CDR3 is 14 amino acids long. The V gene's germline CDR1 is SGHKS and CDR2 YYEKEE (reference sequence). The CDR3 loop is CASTRRTGAYEQYF. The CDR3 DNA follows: TGTGCCAGCACCCGGAGGACAGGGGCCTACGAGCAGTACTTC.

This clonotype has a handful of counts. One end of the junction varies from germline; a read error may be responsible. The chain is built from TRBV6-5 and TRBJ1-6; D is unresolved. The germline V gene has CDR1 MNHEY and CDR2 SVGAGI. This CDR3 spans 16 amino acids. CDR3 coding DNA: TGTGCCAGCAGTGACTCGAGAAAAGGGATTGGTTCACCCCTCCACTTT. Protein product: CASSDSRKGIGSPLHF.

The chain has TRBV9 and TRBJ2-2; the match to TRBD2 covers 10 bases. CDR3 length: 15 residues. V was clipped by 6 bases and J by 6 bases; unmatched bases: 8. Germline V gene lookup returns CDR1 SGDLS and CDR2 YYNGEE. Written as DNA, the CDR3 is TGTGCCAGCACCCGGACTAGCGGATACCCCGGGGAGCTGTTTTTT. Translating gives CASTRTSGYPGELFF.

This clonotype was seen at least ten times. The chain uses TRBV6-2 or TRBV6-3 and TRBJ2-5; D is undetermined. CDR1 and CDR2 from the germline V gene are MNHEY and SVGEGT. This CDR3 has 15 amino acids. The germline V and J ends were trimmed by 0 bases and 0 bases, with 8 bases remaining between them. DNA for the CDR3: TGTGCCAGCAGTTACTCCCGGGTGGACCAAGAGACCCAGTACTTC. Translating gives CASSYSRVDQETQYF.

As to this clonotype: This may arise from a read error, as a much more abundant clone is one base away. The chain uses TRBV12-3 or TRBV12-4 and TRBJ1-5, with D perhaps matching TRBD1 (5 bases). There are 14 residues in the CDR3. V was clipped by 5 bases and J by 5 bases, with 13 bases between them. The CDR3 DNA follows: TGTGCCAGCAGTACGGGACGGGTGGATCAGCCCCAGCATTTT. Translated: CASSTGRVDQPQHF.

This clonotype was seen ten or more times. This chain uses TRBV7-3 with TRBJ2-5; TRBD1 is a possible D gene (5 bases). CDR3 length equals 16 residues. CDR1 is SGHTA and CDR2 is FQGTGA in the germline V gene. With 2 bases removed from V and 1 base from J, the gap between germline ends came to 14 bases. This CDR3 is CASSLDRQGGQETQYF. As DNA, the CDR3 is TGTGCCAGCAGCTTAGATAGGCAGGGTGGCCAAGAGACCCAGTACTTC.

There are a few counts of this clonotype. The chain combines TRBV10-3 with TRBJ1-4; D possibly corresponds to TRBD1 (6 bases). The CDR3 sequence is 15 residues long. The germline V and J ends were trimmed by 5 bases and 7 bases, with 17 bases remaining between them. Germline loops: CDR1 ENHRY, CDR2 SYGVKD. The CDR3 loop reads CAISKGVGAGEKLFF. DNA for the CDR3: TGTGCCATCAGTAAAGGAGTGGGGGCCGGTGAAAAACTGTTTTTT.

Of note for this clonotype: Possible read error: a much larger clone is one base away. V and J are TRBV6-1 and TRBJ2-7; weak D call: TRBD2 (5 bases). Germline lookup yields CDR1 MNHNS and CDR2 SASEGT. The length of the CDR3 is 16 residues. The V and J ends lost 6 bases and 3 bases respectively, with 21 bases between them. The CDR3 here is CASSRTSVRIVYEQYF. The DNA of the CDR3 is TGTGCCAGCAGCCGTACTAGTGTGAGGATAGTCTACGAGCAGTACTTC.

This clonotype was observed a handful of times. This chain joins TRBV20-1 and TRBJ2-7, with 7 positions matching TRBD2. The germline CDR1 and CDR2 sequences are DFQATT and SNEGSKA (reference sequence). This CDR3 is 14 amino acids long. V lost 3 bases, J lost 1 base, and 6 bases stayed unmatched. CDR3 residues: CSASHSGSSYEQYF. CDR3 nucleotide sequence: TGCAGTGCTAGTCATAGCGGGTCTTCCTACGAGCAGTACTTC.

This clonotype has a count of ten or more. CDR3 residues: CASSYGTSGEGPRETQYF. The CDR3 DNA reads as TGTGCCAGCAGTTACGGCACTAGCGGAGAGGGCCCACGAGAGACCCAGTACTTC. V is TRBV6-5 and J is TRBJ2-5; 8 bases fit TRBD2. CDR1 MNHEY and CDR2 SVGAGI come from the germline V gene. V lost 2 bases, J lost 4 bases, and 15 bases stayed unmatched. The CDR3 is made up of 18 amino acids.

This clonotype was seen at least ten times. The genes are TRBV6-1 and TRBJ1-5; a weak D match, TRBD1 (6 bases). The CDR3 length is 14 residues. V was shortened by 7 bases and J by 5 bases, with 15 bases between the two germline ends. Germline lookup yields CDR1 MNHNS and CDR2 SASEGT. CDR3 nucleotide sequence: TGTGCCAGCAACGTCCTGGACAGTTATCAGCCCCAGCATTTT. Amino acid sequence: CASNVLDSYQPQHF.

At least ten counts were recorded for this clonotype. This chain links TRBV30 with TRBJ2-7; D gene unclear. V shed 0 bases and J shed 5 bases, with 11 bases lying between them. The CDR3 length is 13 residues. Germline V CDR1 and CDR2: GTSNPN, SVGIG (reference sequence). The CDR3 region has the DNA TGTGCCTGGAGTGTCTATGCTGTCCACGAGCAGTACTTC. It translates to CAWSVYAVHEQYF.

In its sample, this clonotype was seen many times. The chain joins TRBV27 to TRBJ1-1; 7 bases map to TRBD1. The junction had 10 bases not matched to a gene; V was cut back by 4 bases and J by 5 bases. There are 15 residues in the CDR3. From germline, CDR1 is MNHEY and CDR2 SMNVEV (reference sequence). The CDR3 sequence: CASSSLPTGATEAFF. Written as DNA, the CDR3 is TGTGCCAGCAGTTCGCTCCCAACAGGGGCTACTGAAGCTTTCTTT.

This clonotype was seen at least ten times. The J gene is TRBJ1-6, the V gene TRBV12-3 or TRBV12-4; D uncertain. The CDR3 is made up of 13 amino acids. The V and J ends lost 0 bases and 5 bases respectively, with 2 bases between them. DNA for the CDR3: TGTGCCAGCAGTTTAGCGGATAATTCACCCCTCCACTTT. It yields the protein CASSLADNSPLHF.

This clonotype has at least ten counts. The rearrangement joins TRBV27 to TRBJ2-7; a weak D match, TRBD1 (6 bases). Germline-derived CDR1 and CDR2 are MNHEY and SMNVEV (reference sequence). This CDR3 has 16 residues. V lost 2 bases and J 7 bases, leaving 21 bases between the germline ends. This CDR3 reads CASSLLSRQGSGEQYF. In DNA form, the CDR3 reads TGTGCCAGCAGTTTACTCTCCCGGCAGGGGAGTGGGGAGCAGTACTTC.